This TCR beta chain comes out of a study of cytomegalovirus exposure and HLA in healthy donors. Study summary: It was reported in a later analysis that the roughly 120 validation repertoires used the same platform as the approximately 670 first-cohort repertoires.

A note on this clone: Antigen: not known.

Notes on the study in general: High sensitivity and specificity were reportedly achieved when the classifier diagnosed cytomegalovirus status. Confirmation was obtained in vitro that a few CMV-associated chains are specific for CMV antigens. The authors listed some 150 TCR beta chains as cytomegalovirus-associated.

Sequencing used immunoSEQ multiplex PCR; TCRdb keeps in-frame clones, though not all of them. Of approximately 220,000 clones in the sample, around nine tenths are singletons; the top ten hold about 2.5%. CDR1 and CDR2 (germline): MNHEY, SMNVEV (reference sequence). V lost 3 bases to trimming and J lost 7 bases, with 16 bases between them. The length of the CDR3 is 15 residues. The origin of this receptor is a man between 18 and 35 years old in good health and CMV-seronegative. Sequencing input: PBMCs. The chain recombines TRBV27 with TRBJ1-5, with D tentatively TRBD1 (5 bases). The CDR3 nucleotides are TGTGCCAGCAGTTTCAATGGTTGGGAGGGGCAGCCCCAGCATTTT. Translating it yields CASSFNGWEGQPQHF.